This T cell receptor beta chain is drawn from a study of response to subunit inactivated influenza vaccine. Study-level findings and limits: Authors suggested each seasonal influenza vaccination recruits few new T cells.

This CDR3 region has 15 residues. CDR1 and CDR2 from the germline V gene are DFQATT and SNEGSKA (reference sequence). The V gene end was trimmed by 1 base and the J gene end by 6 bases; junction bases not matched to a gene: 9. This clonotype showed up just a few times. Its antigen is not known. TCRdb ran MiXCR on the RT-PCR reads and lists one entry per CDR3 protein. This sample has hundreds of thousands of distinct CDR3 sequences, with around 11% found just once. The sample consisted of PBMCs from blood, taken on the day of vaccination. The chain joins TRBV20-1 to TRBJ2-1; 7 positions agree with TRBD1. The source of this sequence is a man between 50 and 59 years old who received an inactivated influenza vaccine. The chain's CDR3 is CSARAPQGSRNEQFF. The CDR3 nucleotides read TGCAGTGCTAGAGCCCCACAGGGGTCCCGCAATGAGCAGTTCTTC.